Reported below is one T cell receptor (beta chain). Clones were read by immunoSEQ multiplex PCR, and TCRdb kept only the in-frame ones, dropping some. The data show about 2 million clones, 85% to 95% seen once. Looked up from germline, CDR1 is SGHNT and CDR2 is YYREEE (reference sequence). The V and J ends lost 5 bases and 3 bases, in that order; junction bases with no gene match: 1. This CDR3 region has 14 residues. Those who donated, Caucasian adults without exception, all lived in Nashville, Tennessee. This entry comes from a study of shared clonotypes between healthy human individuals. The chain couples TRBV5-4 to TRBJ1-6; 8 positions agree with TRBD1. The clonotype originates from a man between 18 and 29 years old in good health. The sequencing sample was made of naive CD4+ T cells sorted from blood. Subset indicated: CD45RA+ positively selected. The chain's CDR3 is CASRDRDYNSPLHF. The CDR3 bases are TGTGCCAGCAGGGACAGGGACTATAATTCACCCCTCCACTTT.